This note documents a single T cell receptor beta chain sequence. This entry comes from a study of blood T cell repertoires in COVID-19. In the study overall: The samples span acute and convalescent COVID-19 from the United States, Italy and Spain.

Sequencing used immunoSEQ multiplex PCR; TCRdb keeps in-frame clones, though not all of them. The sample consists of roughly 80,000 clones, 82% of them appearing once. Germline V lookup: CDR1 SGHDT, CDR2 YYEEEE. The CDR3 length is 17 residues. V was trimmed by 0 bases and J by 0 bases, leaving 14 bases between them. The TCR comes from a human donor in a cohort sampled during active COVID-19. The sequenced sample was peripheral blood. The chain combines TRBV5-6 with TRBJ2-3, with D perhaps TRBD2 (7 bases). DNA for the CDR3: TGTGCCAGCAGCTTGGGGTTAGGGGGGGCCAGCACAGATACGCAGTATTTT. Its translation: CASSLGLGGASTDTQYF.